The 32 T cell receptor beta chains in this list originate from one sample, sequenced in a study of blood T cells in healthy people across ages. A second roughly 6 to 12 cycle PCR used barcoded and J-beta primers. TCRdb independently ran MiXCR on the 5' RACE reads; one entry per CDR3 protein. This table holds about 800,000 distinct CDR3 sequences, approximately 25% found once. The same data also contributed to another study, on T cells of mothers and their children.

Sequencing was performed on blood. The receptors derive from a boy aged 5-17 years in good health.

V usage is TRBV29-1 and J usage is TRBJ1-2; no clear D gene. The CDR3 contains 13 residues. Germline CDR1 is SQVTM and CDR2 is ANQGSEA. V lost 6 bases and J lost 9, with 20 bases in between. The CDR3 coding sequence is TGCAGCGTCAATGAAGGCTTCGGACTAAGCTACACCTTC. Translation: CSVNEGFGLSYTF. Together with reference TRBV29-1 and TRBJ1-2, the CDR3 gives the full variable domain: SAVISQKPSRDICQRGTSLTIQCQVDSQVTMMFWYRQQPGQSLTLIATANQGSEATYESGFVIDKFPISRPNLTFSTLTVSNMSPEDSSIYLCSVNEGFGLSYTFGSGTRLTVV.

This sequence joins TRBV5-1 and TRBJ1-4; 8 nucleotides align to TRBD1. With V trimmed by 1 base and J by 10 bases, 9 bases remained unmatched. The length of the CDR3 is 15 residues. CDR1 SGHRS and CDR2 YFSETQ come from the germline V gene. CDR3 amino acids: CASSLSRGQEGKLFF. For the CDR3, the DNA is TGCGCCAGCAGCTTGAGCAGGGGACAGGAGGGAAAACTGTTTTTT.

This clonotype was counted only a few times. CDR3 bases: TGTGCCAGCAGCTCTCCAGGAGGGAAGATCTCGTGGACCCAGTACTTC. It encodes CASSSPGGKISWTQYF. The rearrangement uses TRBV7-6 and TRBJ2-5; TRBD2 is a possible D gene (6 bases). Trimming took 4 bases from V and 7 from J, leaving 22 bases between them. Per the germline V gene, CDR1 is SGHVS and CDR2 is FNYEAQ. The CDR3 consists of 16 residues.

The chain is built from TRBV5-1 and TRBJ2-1, with 8 bases fitting TRBD2. The CDR3 sequence is 14 residues long. CDR1 and CDR2 (germline): SGHRS, YFSETQ. V lost 5 bases and J lost 6; bases outside the gene matches: 7. CDR3 sequence reads: CASRLAVTPNEQFF. CDR3 coding DNA: TGCGCCAGCAGACTAGCGGTCACCCCCAATGAGCAGTTCTTC.

There are many counts of this clonotype. The chain couples TRBV29-1 to TRBJ1-1; the match to TRBD1 covers 7 bases. This CDR3 has 14 amino acids. The germline V gene has CDR1 SQVTM and CDR2 ANQGSEA. The V and J ends lost 1 base and 5 bases, in that order; junction bases with no gene match: 7. CDR3 sequence reads: CSVEVAQGWTEAFF. CDR3 DNA sequence: TGCAGCGTTGAAGTGGCACAGGGGTGGACTGAAGCTTTCTTT.

The rearrangement uses TRBV7-2 and TRBJ1-5; D is perhaps TRBD1 (5 bases). V lost 3 bases, J lost 0 bases, and 9 bases lay in between. The CDR3 has 15 residues. Germline-derived CDR1 and CDR2 are SGHTA and FQGNSA. For the CDR3, the DNA is TGTGCCAGCAGCTTTTCCAGGGATAGCAATCAGCCCCAGCATTTT. This codes for CASSFSRDSNQPQHF.

This clonotype was recorded a few times. The chain uses TRBV6-5 and TRBJ1-2; 12 bases align to TRBD1. After removal of 6 bases from V and 7 bases from J, the junction contained 9 bases not matched to a gene. This CDR3 is built from 15 residues. The germline V gene encodes CDR1 MNHEY and CDR2 SVGAGI. The CDR3 here is CASSSPGQGARGYTF. DNA of the CDR3: TGTGCCAGCAGCTCCCCGGGACAGGGGGCGCGTGGCTACACCTTC.

The genes are TRBV10-3 and TRBJ2-7, with D perhaps TRBD1 or TRBD2 (5 bases each). Between the trimmed V and J ends, which lost 6 bases and 4 bases, there was a span of 19 bases. Germline CDR1 and CDR2: ENHRY and SYGVKD. The CDR3 sequence is 15 residues long. CDR3 bases: TGTGCCATCAGGGACCCGGGACGGAGGTTTTACGAGCAGTACTTC. Residues: CAIRDPGRRFYEQYF.

V and J are TRBV6-2 or TRBV6-3 and TRBJ1-6, with unresolved D. V lost 4 bases, J lost 8 bases, and 9 bases lay in between. CDR3 length equals 13 residues. Per germline, CDR1 MNHEY and CDR2 SVGEGT. Here the CDR3 DNA reads TGTGCCAGCAGTTCCGTGTGGGATTCACCCCTCCACTTT. Translating it yields CASSSVWDSPLHF.

The chain is built from TRBV6-1 and TRBJ2-7; a weak D match, TRBD2 (6 bases). The CDR3 is 13 residues long. V lost 8 bases to trimming and J lost 0 bases, with 11 bases between them. CDR1 is MNHNS, CDR2 SASEGT, per germline. DNA of the CDR3: TGTGCCAGCGGACTGACTAGCTCCTACGAGCAGTACTTC. It yields the protein CASGLTSSYEQYF.

This clonotype was counted a few times. The CDR3 here is CASSYSTGGEAFF. DNA of the CDR3: TGTGCCAGCAGTTACTCGACGGGTGGTGAAGCTTTCTTT. The genes are TRBV6-6 and TRBJ1-1; D ambiguous. The CDR3 is 13 residues long. V was pared by 0 bases and J by 7 bases, with 9 bases between. Per germline, CDR1 MNHNY and CDR2 SVGAGI (reference sequence).

The chain carries TRBV5-1 and TRBJ2-4; 8 bases line up with TRBD2. After removal of 2 bases from V and 7 bases from J, the junction contained 8 bases not matched to a gene. CDR3 length: 15 residues. Germline loops: CDR1 SGHRS, CDR2 YFSETQ. CDR3 nucleotide sequence: TGCGCCAGCAGCTTAGCGACGGGAGGGCGGAACATTCAGTACTTC. Its protein product is CASSLATGGRNIQYF. The full variable domain, completed using reference TRBV5-1 and TRBJ2-4, is KAGVTQTPRYLIKTRGQQVTLSCSPISGHRSVSWYQQTPGQGLQFLFEYFSETQRNKGNFPGRFSGRQFSNSRSEMNVSTLELGDSALYLCASSLATGGRNIQYFGAGTRLSVL.

This chain joins TRBV5-1 and TRBJ1-4; D is perhaps TRBD1 (6 bases). Germline-derived CDR1 and CDR2 are SGHRS and YFSETQ. The CDR3 loop spans 15 amino acids. Trimming removed 2 bases from V and 3 bases from J, with 11 bases in between. CDR3 DNA: TGCGCCAGCAGCTTCCAGGGGTCGTCTAATGAAAAACTGTTTTTT. Residues: CASSFQGSSNEKLFF.

The CDR3 here is CASSRDLDNEQFF. The CDR3 region has the DNA TGTGCCAGCAGCCGGGACTTAGACAATGAGCAGTTCTTC. V is TRBV7-2 and J is TRBJ2-1, with D possibly TRBD2 on 6 matching bases. The CDR3 consists of 13 residues. Germline CDR1 SGHTA, CDR2 FQGNSA. V lost 5 bases to trimming and J lost 5 bases, with 10 bases between them.

This clonotype was picked up a small number of times. This rearrangement joins TRBV6-2 or TRBV6-3 to TRBJ2-1; a possible D gene is TRBD1 (5 bases). The CDR3 has 15 amino acids. V lost 2 bases, J lost 5 bases, and 13 bases lay in between. Per germline, CDR1 MNHEY and CDR2 SVGEGT. The CDR3 region is CASSYGIGQNNEQFF. The CDR3 region has the DNA TGTGCCAGCAGTTACGGGATTGGACAAAACAATGAGCAGTTCTTC.

This chain joins TRBV6-5 and TRBJ2-1; a weak D match, TRBD2 (5 bases). The V gene's germline CDR1 is MNHEY and CDR2 SVGAGI. The CDR3 length is 20 residues. Trimming left V 0 bases short and J 0 bases short, with 21 bases between. DNA for the CDR3: TGTGCCAGCAGTTACTCGAGCGCAGCTGACTACCGAAGCTCCTACAATGAGCAGTTCTTC. It encodes CASSYSSAADYRSSYNEQFF.

The CDR3 sequence is CSARFGTLGNEQFF. DNA for the CDR3: TGCAGTGCTAGATTTGGGACCCTAGGCAATGAGCAGTTCTTC. V and J are TRBV20-1 and TRBJ2-5; either TRBD1 or TRBD2 may fit D (5 bases each). The J call may be mistaken, given a closer DNA end match to TRBJ2-1. This CDR3 region has 14 residues. Germline assignment: CDR1 DFQATT and CDR2 SNEGSKA (reference sequence).

This clonotype turned up a few times. The rearrangement joins TRBV4-1 to TRBJ1-2; the match to TRBD1 covers 8 bases. Germline CDR1 is MGHRA and CDR2 is YSYEKL. This CDR3 spans 14 amino acids. Trimming removed 5 bases from V and 3 bases from J; junction bases left unmatched: 5. The CDR3 protein is CASSITGGDYGYTF. CDR3 sequence (DNA): TGCGCCAGCAGCATTACAGGGGGGGACTATGGCTACACCTTC.

The chain is built from TRBV14 and TRBJ2-1, with a weak D call TRBD2 (5 bases). Trimming shortened V by 2 bases and J by 10 bases, and 9 bases separated the two germline ends. Germline V CDR1 and CDR2: SGHDN, FVKESK. CDR3 size: 12 residues. CDR3 nucleotides: TGTGCCAGCAGCCAAACTAGGATAGAGCAGTTCTTC. Protein sequence: CASSQTRIEQFF.

In its sample, this clonotype was seen many times. The chain joins TRBV9 to TRBJ2-5; D gene ambiguous. The CDR3 covers 12 residues. Germline-derived CDR1 and CDR2 are SGDLS and YYNGEE. Trimming pared 3 bases from V and 1 base from J, leaving 4 bases between. CDR3 loop: CASSGTQETQYF. The CDR3 region has the DNA TGTGCCAGCAGCGGTACCCAAGAGACCCAGTACTTC.

The table lists this clonotype with many counts. V and J are TRBV20-1 and TRBJ2-1; maybe TRBD1 (8 bases). V gave up 0 bases and J gave up 5 bases, with 17 bases separating them. This CDR3 is 16 amino acids long. Germline CDR1 DFQATT, CDR2 SNEGSKA (reference sequence). The CDR3 sequence is CSARDLQGGKDNEQFF. The DNA of the CDR3 is TGCAGTGCTAGAGACTTACAGGGGGGGAAAGACAATGAGCAGTTCTTC.

As concerns this clonotype: A much larger clone lies one base from this, so it may be a read error. The chain uses TRBV28 and TRBJ2-2; D gene unclear. The CDR3 has 12 residues. From germline, CDR1 is MDHEN and CDR2 SYDVKM. CDR3: CTSSTRTGELFF. DNA for the CDR3: TGTACCAGCAGCACTCGCACCGGGGAGCTGTTTTTT.

This clonotype was counted a few times. The chain employs TRBV4-2 and TRBJ1-2; D is possibly TRBD1 (5 bases). The CDR3 runs 13 residues. Germline V gene lookup returns CDR1 LGHNA and CDR2 YNFKEQ. Trimming pared 1 base from V and 6 bases from J, leaving 9 bases between. Here the CDR3 reads CASSQVSRDGYTF. The CDR3, as DNA: TGTGCCAGCAGCCAAGTAAGCAGGGATGGCTACACCTTC.

This clonotype was detected only a few times. The chain uses TRBV20-1 and TRBJ2-5, with D perhaps TRBD1 (6 bases). The CDR3 covers 13 residues. The germline V gene encodes CDR1 DFQATT and CDR2 SNEGSKA (reference sequence). The V gene lost 6 bases and the J gene lost 4 bases, with 15 bases spanning the gap. As DNA, the CDR3 is TGCAGTGCCGAAAAGACAGGCCCAGAGACCCAGTACTTC. Protein: CSAEKTGPETQYF.

The chain is built from TRBV20-1 and TRBJ1-2; D not resolved. The germline V gene encodes CDR1 DFQATT and CDR2 SNEGSKA (reference sequence). The CDR3 length is 14 residues. Trimming took 3 bases from V and 2 from J, leaving 13 bases between them. CDR3 DNA: TGCAGTGCTAGTCCGCCATCGCTCAACTATGGCTACACCTTC. This codes for CSASPPSLNYGYTF.

This rearrangement joins TRBV7-9 to TRBJ2-2; D tentatively fits TRBD1 or TRBD2 (5 bases each). CDR3 size: 15 residues. Germline CDR1 and CDR2: SEHNR and FQNEAQ (reference sequence). V was cut by 10 bases and J by 5 bases, with 20 bases left in between. The CDR3 DNA is TGTGCCACCTCTAGAGGGAACAGGCCAACCGGGGAGCTGTTTTTT. This encodes CATSRGNRPTGELFF.

The gene calls are TRBV6-2 or TRBV6-3 and TRBJ2-1, with D tentatively TRBD1 (8 bases). V lost 6 bases, J lost 4 bases, and 16 bases lay in between. The V gene's germline CDR1 is MNHEY and CDR2 SVGEGT. CDR3 length equals 15 residues. Here the CDR3 DNA reads TGTGCCAGCAGAGAAACAGGGGGGGCTTACAATGAGCAGTTCTTC. It codes for CASRETGGAYNEQFF.

This clonotype was seen only a few times. The chain combines TRBV29-1 with TRBJ2-2; 7 nucleotides line up with TRBD1. Germline V gives CDR1 SQVTM, CDR2 ANQGSEA. V was clipped by 7 bases and J by 0 bases; unmatched bases: 2. The CDR3 consists of 13 residues. The CDR3 nucleotides are TGCAGCGGGACAGGCCCGAACACCGGGGAGCTGTTTTTT. Its protein is CSGTGPNTGELFF.

This clonotype was observed a few times. The CDR3 DNA is TGTGCCAGCAGCCAGGGACAGGGGGATGAGCAGTTCTTC. Translated: CASSQGQGDEQFF. The chain uses TRBV28 and TRBJ2-1; 11 nucleotides agree with TRBD1. With 6 bases clipped from V and 8 bases from J, the junction kept 3 bases outside the gene matches. Germline CDR1 reads MDHEN; CDR2 reads SYDVKM. This CDR3 comprises 13 residues.

This clonotype came up many times. The chain links TRBV24-1 to TRBJ2-5; D is unresolved. This CDR3 is built from 13 residues. The V gene's germline CDR1 is KGHDR and CDR2 SFDVKD. V gave up 9 bases and J gave up 0 bases, with 10 bases separating them. Here the CDR3 reads CATFDEYQETQYF. In DNA form, the CDR3 reads TGTGCCACCTTTGATGAGTACCAAGAGACCCAGTACTTC.

This chain links TRBV11-2 with TRBJ2-1; weak D call: TRBD1 (5 bases). The V gene's germline CDR1 is SGHAT and CDR2 FQNNGV. The germline V and J ends were trimmed by 1 base and 8 bases, with 21 bases remaining between them. The CDR3 length is 17 residues. In DNA, the CDR3 is TGTGCCAGCAGCTTAGTTGGCCCCAACACTGGGGCGGATGAGCAGTTCTTC. It encodes CASSLVGPNTGADEQFF.

The table lists this clonotype with a few counts. The CDR3 loop is CASSYGSGMDTEAFF. In nucleotides, the CDR3 is TGTGCCAGCAGCTACGGATCGGGGATGGACACTGAAGCTTTCTTT. The gene calls are TRBV7-3 and TRBJ1-1; D unclear. The V end lost 4 bases, the J end lost 3 bases, and 15 bases lay between the germline ends. This CDR3 has 15 amino acids. Germline V gene data show CDR1 as SGHTA and CDR2 as FQGTGA.